A selection of T cell receptor beta chains follows, all from one sample in a study of OX40 agonist ivuxolimab in advanced cancers. Sequencing used immunoSEQ multiplex PCR; TCRdb keeps in-frame clones, though not all of them. Here the sample spans tens of thousands of clones, roughly four fifths being singletons. The specimen comprised CD4+ or CD8+ T cells sorted from blood, sampled in a trial of the OX40 agonist ivuxolimab. These receptors were taken from an adult with an advanced solid tumor such as melanoma, head and neck, liver or kidney cancer. Each CDR3 is given with its conserved first and last residue. D genes are given only for firm matches. The listing skips clone size in some rows; elsewhere it reads once, few, many or a size class.

V	size	J	D	DNA	CDR3
TRBV2	-	TRBJ2-6	-	TGTGCCAGCAGTCGAGAGGGCACTGGGGCCAACGTCCTGACTTTC	CASSREGTGANVLTF
TRBV11-2	-	TRBJ2-2	-	TGTGCCAGCACCACCAGAGGGGGGGGGCGCGGGTCAACCGGGGAGCTGTTTTTT	CASTTRGGGRGSTGELFF
TRBV27	-	TRBJ1-1	-	TGTGCCAGCAGTTTAAGGAACATGAACACTGAAGCTTTCTTT	CASSLRNMNTEAFF
TRBV25-1	once	TRBJ1-2	-	TGTGCCAGCAGTGATTGGGGTACCGCCAGGTATGGCTACACCTTC	CASSDWGTARYGYTF
TRBV30	-	TRBJ2-7	-	TGTGCCTGGACCAACGGGAACGAGCAGTACTTC	CAWTNGNEQYF
TRBV5-1	-	TRBJ1-2	-	TGCGCCAGCAGCTCGGACGGAAGCTATGGCTACACCTTC	CASSSDGSYGYTF
TRBV7-3	-	TRBJ2-2	-	TGTGCCAGCAGCTTAATAGGGGCGAACACCGGGGAGCTGTTTTTT	CASSLIGANTGELFF
TRBV6-4	-	TRBJ1-6	TRBD1	TGTGCCAGCAGTGATAAAAACCCTCCCATCCGGGACAGAAATTCACCCCTCCACTTT	CASSDKNPPIRDRNSPLHF
TRBV30	-	TRBJ1-4	-	TGTGCCTGGAGCCCTGTCACAGTTGGGGCGTTTGAAAAACTGTTTTTT	CAWSPVTVGAFEKLFF
TRBV18	-	TRBJ1-2	-	TGTGCCAGCTCTCCAACGGGCGCCGGGTCGTCGATTGGCTACACCTTC	CASSPTGAGSSIGYTF
TRBV6-5	-	TRBJ1-2	-	TGTGCCAGCAGTTATGGGGGGAAGGACTATGGCTACACCTTC	CASSYGGKDYGYTF
TRBV11-2	-	TRBJ2-2	TRBD2	TGTGCCAGCAGCGAGCCGACTAGCGCGAACACCGGGGGGCTGTTTTTT	CASSEPTSANTGGLFF
TRBV18	-	TRBJ1-5	-	TGTGCCAGCTCATTCGGACTTCCGGAAAATCAGCCCCAGCATTTT	CASSFGLPENQPQHF
TRBV10-3	-	TRBJ1-6	-	TGTGCCATCGGGAAGACGGGACAAGTTAATTCACCCCTCCACTTT	CAIGKTGQVNSPLHF
TRBV11-3	-	TRBJ2-2	-	TGTGCCAGCAGCTTAGGGCGGGGTAGAAGCCCCGGGGAGCTGTTTTTT	CASSLGRGRSPGELFF
TRBV9	-	TRBJ1-4	-	TGTGCCAGCAGCGTAGGAAGGGGAAGTGAAAAACTGTTTTTT	CASSVGRGSEKLFF
TRBV5-4	-	TRBJ2-7	-	TGTGCCAGCAGCTTGATGGACAAGTTCGAGCAGTACTTC	CASSLMDKFEQYF
TRBV5-1	-	TRBJ2-1	TRBD2	TGCGCCAGCACCACTTCAGGAGGTAGCGGGAGGGCCTTTGAGCAGTTCTTC	CASTTSGGSGRAFEQFF
TRBV11-3	-	TRBJ2-1	TRBD2	TGTGCCAGCAGCTTAAATCCCCTAGCGGGAAGAGGCGATGAGCAGTTCTTC	CASSLNPLAGRGDEQFF
TRBV19	-	TRBJ2-5	-	TGTGCCAGTAAGTGGAGACAGGAAGGAGAGACCCAGTACTTC	CASKWRQEGETQYF
TRBV11-3	-	TRBJ2-7	TRBD1	TGTGCCAGCAGCAAGGGACAGGTGGGCGAGCAGTACTTC	CASSKGQVGEQYF
TRBV10-3	-	TRBJ1-1	-	TGTGCCATCAGTGATGCTGGCAGGCCGCGGTACACTGAAGCTTTCTTT	CAISDAGRPRYTEAFF
TRBV11-2	once	TRBJ1-1	-	TGTGCCAGCAGCTTGGGACACCCGAACACTGAAGCTTTCTTT	CASSLGHPNTEAFF
TRBV9	few	TRBJ2-3	TRBD2	TGTGCCAGCAGCGCACAGCAGCGGGGGGCTGTCACAGATACGCAGTATTTT	CASSAQQRGAVTDTQYF
TRBV21-1	few	TRBJ2-1	-	TGTGCCAGCAGCAAAATTTACAATGAGCAGTTCTTC	CASSKIYNEQFF
TRBV6-5	few	TRBJ2-2	-	TGTGCCAGCAGTTACGTGGACGGTTCGAACACCGGGGAGCTGTTTTTT	CASSYVDGSNTGELFF
TRBV7-9	-	TRBJ1-1	TRBD1	TGTGCCAGCACCTTAGGGGACAGGAACACTGAAGCTTTCTTT	CASTLGDRNTEAFF
TRBV9	-	TRBJ1-4	-	TGTGCCAGCAGCCCCGGGACCACCCTTGAAAAACTGTTTTTT	CASSPGTTLEKLFF